These T cell receptor beta chains were read from a single sample in a study of blood T cell repertoires in COVID-19. This table comes from immunoSEQ multiplex PCR, and its TCRdb copy is limited to in-frame clones, with some not included. The table has roughly 250,000 clones, approximately 85% seen once. Source material: PBMCs or T cells enriched from blood (not recorded which). Receptor source: a woman aged 45 to 65 who had recovered from COVID-19. The CDR3 runs from the conserved cysteine through the conserved F or W. The D gene is left open where the match is weak. Not all rows give a size; the values are once, few, many and, for expanded clones, a class.

D gene	V gene	clone size	J gene	CDR3 protein	CDR3 DNA
TRBD1	TRBV10-1	NA	TRBJ1-4	CASRVGQKATNEKLFF	TGCGCCAGCCGCGTGGGACAGAAAGCAACTAATGAAAAACTGTTTTTT
TRBD2	TRBV5-1	NA	TRBJ2-7	CASRTAGLGFYEQYF	TGCGCCAGCAGGACCGCGGGACTAGGTTTTTACGAGCAGTACTTC
TRBD1	TRBV2	NA	TRBJ1-1	CASSGDRGYTEAFF	TGTGCCAGCAGCGGTGACAGGGGCTACACTGAAGCTTTCTTT
NA	TRBV19	few	TRBJ1-4	CASSNRGYNEKLFF	TGTGCCAGTAGTAATCGGGGATATAATGAAAAACTGTTTTTT
NA	TRBV5-1	NA	TRBJ1-2	CASSLAGYYGYTF	TGCGCCAGCAGCTTGGCAGGGTACTATGGCTACACCTTC
NA	TRBV6-9	NA	TRBJ2-3	CASSPADMGLVDTQYF	TGTGCCAGCAGTCCCGCCGATATGGGCCTCGTGGATACGCAGTATTTT
TRBD2	TRBV5-1	NA	TRBJ2-3	CASRIPTSGRARPGTDTQYF	TGCGCCAGCCGAATACCGACTAGCGGGAGGGCCCGTCCCGGAACAGATACGCAGTATTTT
TRBD1	TRBV18	few	TRBJ1-2	CASSPGQGARGYTF	TGTGCCAGCTCACCAGGACAGGGGGCGCGAGGCTACACCTTC
NA	TRBV5-1	NA	TRBJ1-1	CASSRNIDSSRTEAFF	TGCGCCAGCAGCCGGAATATCGACAGCTCCCGGACTGAAGCTTTCTTT
TRBD1	TRBV10-3	NA	TRBJ2-1	CAISHRDRENEQFF	TGTGCCATCAGTCACCGGGACAGGGAGAATGAGCAGTTCTTC
NA	TRBV19	NA	TRBJ1-2	CASSGWGEVDGYTF	TGTGCCAGTAGTGGCTGGGGGGAAGTCGATGGCTACACCTTC
NA	TRBV29-1	NA	TRBJ1-5	CSVEGRSQGSQPQHF	TGCAGCGTTGAGGGTAGGAGCCAGGGAAGTCAGCCCCAGCATTTT
NA	TRBV7-9	NA	TRBJ2-7	CASSLGRVTYEQYF	TGTGCCAGCAGCTTAGGGAGGGTGACCTACGAGCAGTACTTC
NA	TRBV9	NA	TRBJ2-3	CASSVLGLHGGDTQYF	TGTGCCAGCAGCGTACTCGGGCTTCACGGGGGAGATACGCAGTATTTT
TRBD2	TRBV18	NA	TRBJ2-5	CASSSRLARNYQETQYF	TGTGCCAGCTCATCCCGACTAGCGCGAAACTACCAAGAGACCCAGTACTTC
NA	TRBV2	once	TRBJ2-7	CASSIDRPYEQYF	TGTGCCAGCAGTATAGACAGGCCCTACGAGCAGTACTTC
NA	TRBV9	NA	TRBJ2-1	CASSERAGPHEQFF	TGTGCCAGCAGCGAGCGGGCAGGACCTCATGAGCAGTTCTTC
NA	TRBV28	NA	TRBJ2-7	CASSGQVTSYEQYF	TGTGCCAGCAGTGGTCAGGTAACCTCCTACGAGCAGTACTTC
TRBD1	TRBV7-6	NA	TRBJ2-2	CASSLALGQGAGELFF	TGTGCCAGCAGCTTAGCGCTGGGACAGGGTGCCGGGGAGCTGTTTTTT
NA	TRBV28	NA	TRBJ1-5	CASSSPGVQHF	TGTGCCAGCAGTTCCCCCGGGGTCCAGCATTTT
TRBD1	TRBV2	NA	TRBJ2-6	CASNTGASGANVLTF	TGTGCCAGCAACACAGGGGCTTCCGGGGCCAACGTCCTGACTTTC
NA	TRBV11-2	NA	TRBJ2-1	CASTHGQRPYNEQFF	TGTGCCAGCACCCACGGGCAGCGGCCCTACAATGAGCAGTTCTTC
NA	TRBV5-6	NA	TRBJ1-6	CASSWGAASNSPLHF	TGTGCCAGCAGCTGGGGCGCCGCGTCAAATTCACCCCTCCACTTT
TRBD1	TRBV5-1	NA	TRBJ2-7	CASSSGQGSIYEQYF	TGCGCCAGCAGCTCGGGACAGGGGAGTATCTACGAGCAGTACTTC
NA	TRBV28	NA	TRBJ1-1	CASSLGQGGMNTEAFF	TGTGCCAGCAGTTTGGGCCAGGGTGGGATGAACACTGAAGCTTTCTTT
TRBD1	TRBV7-2	few	TRBJ2-3	CASSRTGADTQYF	TGTGCCAGCAGCAGAACAGGGGCAGATACGCAGTATTTT
NA	TRBV5-1	NA	TRBJ2-1	CASKPTGSSYNEQFF	TGCGCCAGTAAACCTACAGGGAGCTCCTACAATGAGCAGTTCTTC
NA	TRBV19	once	TRBJ1-1	CASSSRQNTEAFF	TGTGCCAGTAGTTCCAGACAGAACACTGAAGCTTTCTTT
NA	TRBV19	NA	TRBJ2-7	CASSLGRGRGNYEQYF	TGTGCCAGCTCCCTTGGCCGGGGCAGGGGTAACTACGAGCAGTACTTC
NA	TRBV28	NA	TRBJ2-7	CASSLIGTNEQYF	TGTGCCAGCAGTTTAATTGGGACAAACGAGCAGTACTTC
NA	TRBV10-1	NA	TRBJ1-2	CASSVGLLHGYTF	TGCGCCAGCAGTGTGGGACTTCTCCATGGCTACACCTTC
NA	TRBV19	NA	TRBJ1-2	CASARTGNYGYTF	TGTGCCAGTGCCCGAACAGGGAACTATGGCTACACCTTC
NA	TRBV5-4	NA	TRBJ2-3	CASSLGSEDTQYF	TGTGCCAGCAGCTTGGGATCAGAAGATACGCAGTATTTT
TRBD1	TRBV27	NA	TRBJ1-3	CASSVDRAPGNTIYF	TGTGCCAGCAGCGTGGACAGGGCTCCTGGAAACACCATATATTTT
NA	TRBV29-1	NA	TRBJ1-5	CSVSAGSQPQHF	TGCAGCGTTTCGGCAGGGTCTCAGCCCCAGCATTTT
TRBD1	TRBV25-1	NA	TRBJ1-2	CASRGTGVYYGYTF	TGTGCCAGCAGAGGGACAGGGGTTTACTATGGCTACACCTTC
NA	TRBV10-3	NA	TRBJ2-1	CAISPTAGSGGPFF	TGTGCCATCAGTCCCACAGCGGGTTCTGGCGGCCCGTTCTTC
TRBD1	TRBV6-1	NA	TRBJ2-5	CASSDNRGNRETQYF	TGTGCCAGCAGTGATAACAGGGGGAATCGAGAGACCCAGTACTTC
TRBD1	TRBV5-4	NA	TRBJ1-3	CASSLGRDRAGNTIYF	TGTGCCAGCAGCTTGGGTAGGGACAGGGCTGGAAACACCATATATTTT
TRBD1	TRBV10-3	few	TRBJ2-5	CAINPGQGVQETQYF	TGTGCCATCAACCCGGGACAGGGAGTTCAAGAGACCCAGTACTTC
TRBD2	TRBV6-2/TRBV6-3	NA	TRBJ2-1	CASSSGSGLAGRLYNEQFF	TGTGCCAGCAGTTCCGGGAGCGGACTAGCGGGACGACTCTACAATGAGCAGTTCTTC
TRBD1	TRBV7-8	NA	TRBJ2-7	CASSKTGGWEQYF	TGTGCCAGCAGTAAAACAGGGGGCTGGGAGCAGTACTTC
NA	TRBV30	NA	TRBJ1-1	CAWSVTSNTEAFF	TGTGCCTGGAGTGTCACCAGTAACACTGAAGCTTTCTTT
NA	TRBV7-3	few	TRBJ1-6	CASSLGQINSPLHF	TGTGCCAGCAGCTTAGGACAGATTAATTCACCCCTCCACTTT
TRBD1	TRBV5-1	NA	TRBJ1-1	CASSFRTGGTEAFF	TGCGCCAGCAGCTTTCGGACAGGGGGGACTGAAGCTTTCTTT
TRBD1	TRBV7-9	NA	TRBJ2-3	CASSPDRVLSSTDTQYF	TGTGCCAGCAGTCCTGACAGGGTCCTCTCTAGCACAGATACGCAGTATTTT
TRBD1	TRBV2	NA	TRBJ2-5	CASRERTGGRGETQYF	TGTGCCAGCAGAGAACGGACAGGGGGCCGGGGGGAGACCCAGTACTTC
TRBD1	TRBV2	NA	TRBJ1-2	CASSARGGQGNGYTF	TGTGCCAGCAGTGCGAGGGGGGGACAGGGTAATGGCTACACCTTC
TRBD1	TRBV15	NA	TRBJ2-7	CATSRGVGTAYEQYF	TGTGCCACCAGCAGAGGCGTGGGGACAGCCTACGAGCAGTACTTC
NA	TRBV7-6	NA	TRBJ2-2	CASSLDQISNTGELFF	TGTGCCAGCAGCTTAGACCAGATTTCGAACACCGGGGAGCTGTTTTTT
NA	TRBV27	NA	TRBJ1-6	CASSVQKSYNSPLHF	TGTGCCAGCAGTGTTCAAAAATCCTATAATTCACCCCTCCACTTT
TRBD1	TRBV5-1	NA	TRBJ1-4	CASSLGQGTMNEKLFF	TGCGCCAGCAGCTTGGGACAGGGAACTATGAATGAAAAACTGTTTTTT
TRBD1	TRBV5-6	NA	TRBJ2-7	CASSFGTGNYEQYF	TGTGCCAGCAGCTTCGGGACAGGGAACTACGAGCAGTACTTC
NA	TRBV3-1/TRBV3-2	NA	TRBJ2-7	CASSQRTAYEQYF	TGTGCCAGCAGCCAACGGACAGCCTACGAGCAGTACTTC
TRBD1	TRBV5-8	NA	TRBJ2-7	CASSPPDRPAYEQYF	TGTGCCAGCAGCCCGCCGGACAGGCCTGCCTACGAGCAGTACTTC
NA	TRBV5-1	few	TRBJ2-4	CASSLVLGAKGNIQYF	TGCGCCAGCAGCTTGGTGTTGGGGGCGAAGGGAAACATTCAGTACTTC
TRBD2	TRBV5-8	NA	TRBJ2-1	CASSSLLAVYNEQFF	TGTGCCAGCAGCTCGCTACTAGCGGTGTACAATGAGCAGTTCTTC
TRBD2	TRBV4-1	NA	TRBJ2-7	CASSQDGSGRLYEQYF	TGCGCCAGCAGCCAAGACGGTAGCGGGAGGTTGTACGAGCAGTACTTC
TRBD1	TRBV7-9	NA	TRBJ1-2	CASSPGTGWYGYTF	TGTGCCAGCAGCCCAGGGACAGGGTGGTATGGCTACACCTTC